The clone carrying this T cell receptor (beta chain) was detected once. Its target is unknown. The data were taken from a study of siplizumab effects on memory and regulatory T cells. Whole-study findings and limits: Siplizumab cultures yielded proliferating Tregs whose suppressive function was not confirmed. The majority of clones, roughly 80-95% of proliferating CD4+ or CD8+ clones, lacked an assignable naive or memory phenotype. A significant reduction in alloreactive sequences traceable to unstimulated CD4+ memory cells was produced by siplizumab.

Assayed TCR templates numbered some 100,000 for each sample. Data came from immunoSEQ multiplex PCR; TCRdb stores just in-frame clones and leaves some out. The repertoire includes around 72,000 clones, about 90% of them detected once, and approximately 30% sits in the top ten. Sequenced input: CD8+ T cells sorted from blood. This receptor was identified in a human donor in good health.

The CDR3 protein is CSVELGQKRYTGELFF. The CDR3 DNA sequence: TGCAGCGTAGAATTGGGACAGAAGAGATACACCGGGGAGCTGTTTTTT. J is TRBJ2-2 and V is TRBV29-1; TRBD1 aligns across 7 bases. The J segment lost 3 bases and the V segment lost 6 bases, leaving 13 bases of the junction unmatched. Germline loops: CDR1 SQVTM, CDR2 ANQGSEA. The CDR3 runs 16 residues.